This TCR beta chain originates from a study of cytomegalovirus exposure and HLA in healthy donors. V was pared by 3 bases and J by 4 bases, with 13 bases between. This CDR3 spans 15 amino acids. Germline assignment: CDR1 MDHEN and CDR2 SYDVKM. This PCR relied on a set of 60 Vbeta primers and 13 Jbeta primers. Produced via immunoSEQ multiplex PCR; TCRdb's table is partial and in-frame only. The sample shows about 130,000 clones, about 68% of them seen only once. Findings and limits, study-wide: Several of the most significant clusters appeared, in a later analysis, to be linked to common viral pathogens. Both high specificity and high sensitivity reportedly marked the classifier's diagnosis of cytomegalovirus status. It has been reported that TCR beta sequences accurately predicted the HLA-A and HLA-B alleles of most subjects.

On this clone itself: The antigen is not known.

The sequenced sample consisted of PBMCs. The rearrangement joins TRBV28 to TRBJ1-3, with D unresolved. The TCR originated in a man aged 35 to 55 in good health and CMV-seropositive. The CDR3, as DNA: TGTGCCAGCAGTTTTTCTGGCCCTCAAGGAAACACCATATATTTT. Its translation: CASSFSGPQGNTIYF.